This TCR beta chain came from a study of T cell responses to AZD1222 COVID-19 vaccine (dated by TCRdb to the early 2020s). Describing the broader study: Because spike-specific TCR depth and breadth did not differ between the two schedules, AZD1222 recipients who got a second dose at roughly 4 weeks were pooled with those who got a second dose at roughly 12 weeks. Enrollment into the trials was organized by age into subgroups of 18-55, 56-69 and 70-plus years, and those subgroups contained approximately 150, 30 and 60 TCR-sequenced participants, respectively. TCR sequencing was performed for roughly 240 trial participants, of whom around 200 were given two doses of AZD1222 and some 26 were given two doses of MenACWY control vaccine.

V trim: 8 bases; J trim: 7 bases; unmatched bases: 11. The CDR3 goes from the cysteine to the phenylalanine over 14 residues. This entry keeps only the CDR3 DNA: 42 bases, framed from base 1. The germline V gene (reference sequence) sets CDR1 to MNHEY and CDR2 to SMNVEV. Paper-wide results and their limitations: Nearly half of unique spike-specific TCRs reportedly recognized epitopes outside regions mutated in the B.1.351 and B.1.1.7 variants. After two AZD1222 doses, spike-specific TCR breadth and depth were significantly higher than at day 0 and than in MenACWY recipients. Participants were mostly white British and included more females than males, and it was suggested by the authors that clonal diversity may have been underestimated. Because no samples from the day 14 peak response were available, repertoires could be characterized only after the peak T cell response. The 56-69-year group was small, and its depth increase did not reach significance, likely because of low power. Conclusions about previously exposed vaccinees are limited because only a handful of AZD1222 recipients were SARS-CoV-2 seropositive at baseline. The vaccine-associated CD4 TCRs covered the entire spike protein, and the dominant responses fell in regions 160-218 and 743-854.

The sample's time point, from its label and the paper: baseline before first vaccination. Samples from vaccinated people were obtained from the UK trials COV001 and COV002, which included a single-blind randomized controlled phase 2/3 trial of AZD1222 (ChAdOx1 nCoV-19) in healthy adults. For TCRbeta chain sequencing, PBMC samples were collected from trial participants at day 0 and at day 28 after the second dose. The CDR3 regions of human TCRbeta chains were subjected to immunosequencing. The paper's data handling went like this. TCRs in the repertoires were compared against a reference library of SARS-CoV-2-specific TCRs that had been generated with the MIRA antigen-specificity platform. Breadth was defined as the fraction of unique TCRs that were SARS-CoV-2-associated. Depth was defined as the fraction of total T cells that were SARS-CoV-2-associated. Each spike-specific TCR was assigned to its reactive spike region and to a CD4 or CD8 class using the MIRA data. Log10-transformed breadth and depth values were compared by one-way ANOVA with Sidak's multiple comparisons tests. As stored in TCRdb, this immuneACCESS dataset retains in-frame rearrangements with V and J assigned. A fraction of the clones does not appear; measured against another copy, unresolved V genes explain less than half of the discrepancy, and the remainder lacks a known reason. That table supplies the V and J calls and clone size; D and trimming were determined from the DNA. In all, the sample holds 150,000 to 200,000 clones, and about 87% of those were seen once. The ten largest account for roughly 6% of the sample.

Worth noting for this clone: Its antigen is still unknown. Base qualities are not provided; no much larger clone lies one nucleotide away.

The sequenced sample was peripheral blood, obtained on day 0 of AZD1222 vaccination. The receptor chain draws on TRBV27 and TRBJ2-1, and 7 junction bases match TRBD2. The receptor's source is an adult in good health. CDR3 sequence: CASQWAGVGNEQFF. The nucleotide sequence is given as TGTGCCAGCCAGTGGGCGGGAGTCGGGAATGAGCAGTTCTTC.